Below are 5 T cell receptor beta chains sequenced from a single sample in a study of CD8 T cells in ankylosing spondylitis. TCRdb re-analysed the 5' RACE reads in MiXCR, keeping a single row per CDR3 protein. Here the sample spans 25,000 to 35,000 distinct CDR3 sequences, roughly 5.3% being singletons. Sequenced: blood, either unsorted or a sorted T cell fraction (not recorded which). The receptors originated from a female donor with ankylosing spondylitis or in good health (not recorded which).

This clonotype was seen only once. The V call is TRBV9, the J call TRBJ2-3; D possibly uses TRBD1 or TRBD2 (6 bases each). The germline V and J ends were trimmed by 0 bases and 5 bases, with 10 bases remaining between them. Germline assignment: CDR1 SGDLS and CDR2 YYNGEE. The CDR3 runs 14 residues. This CDR3 reads CASSVVGGEDTQYF. In nucleotides, the CDR3 is TGTGCCAGCAGCGTAGTCGGGGGCGAAGATACGCAGTATTTT.

This clonotype was observed many times. This rearrangement joins TRBV20-1 to TRBJ2-7, with 8 bases that match TRBD2. This CDR3 spans 16 amino acids. Losses at the gene ends were 5 bases for V and 7 bases for J; bases not matched to a gene: 19. The V gene's germline CDR1 is DFQATT and CDR2 SNEGSKA (reference sequence). CDR3 protein: CSAHLISSGGLGEQYF. In DNA form, the CDR3 reads TGCAGTGCTCACTTAATCTCGAGCGGGGGACTAGGGGAGCAGTACTTC.

In this sample, this clonotype turned up many times. The chain recombines TRBV9 with TRBJ2-1, with 12 bases identical to TRBD2. V trimming: 4 bases; J trimming: 9 bases; junction bases outside the gene matches: 5. From germline, CDR1 is SGDLS and CDR2 YYNGEE. This CDR3 spans 14 amino acids. The CDR3 protein is CASSSGLAGFEQFF. The CDR3 nucleotides read TGTGCCAGCAGCTCAGGACTAGCGGGATTTGAGCAGTTCTTC.

This clonotype was recorded at least ten times. The chain is built from TRBV9 and TRBJ2-3; 7 bases align to TRBD2. CDR1 is SGDLS, CDR2 YYNGEE, per germline. The CDR3 runs 16 residues. The junction had 5 bases not matched to a gene; V was cut back by 0 bases and J by 1 base. The DNA for the CDR3 is TGTGCCAGCAGCGTAGAGGGTCTAGCGGGCACAGATACGCAGTATTTT. Protein product: CASSVEGLAGTDTQYF.

This clonotype was counted at least ten times. The chain couples TRBV9 to TRBJ2-3; no reliable D call. Between the trimmed V and J ends, which lost 0 bases and 0 bases, there was a span of 8 bases. This CDR3 is 15 amino acids long. Germline V gene data show CDR1 as SGDLS and CDR2 as YYNGEE. The CDR3 sequence is CASSVAGPSTDTQYF. As DNA, the CDR3 is TGTGCCAGCAGCGTAGCGGGTCCCAGCACAGATACGCAGTATTTT.